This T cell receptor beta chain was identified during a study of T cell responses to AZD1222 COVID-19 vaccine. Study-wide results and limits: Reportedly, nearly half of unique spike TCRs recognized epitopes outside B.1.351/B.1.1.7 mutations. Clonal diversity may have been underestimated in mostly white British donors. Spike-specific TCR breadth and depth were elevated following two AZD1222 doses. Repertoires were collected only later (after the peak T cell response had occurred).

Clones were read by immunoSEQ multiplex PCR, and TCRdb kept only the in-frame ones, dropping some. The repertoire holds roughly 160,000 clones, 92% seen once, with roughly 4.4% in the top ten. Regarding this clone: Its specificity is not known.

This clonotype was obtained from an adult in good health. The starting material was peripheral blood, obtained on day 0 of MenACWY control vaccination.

CDR3 sequence: CASSYLPTGDYGYTF. CDR3 in DNA: TGTGCCAGCAGTTACTTACCTACAGGGGACTATGGCTACACCTTC. The chain combines TRBV6-5 with TRBJ1-2; 7 bases are shared with TRBD1. Germline CDR1 MNHEY, CDR2 SVGAGI. The length of the CDR3 is 15 residues. Trimming removed 1 base from V and 3 bases from J; junction bases left unmatched: 5.